The source of this T cell receptor (beta chain) is a study of blood T cell repertoires in COVID-19. CDR3 length: 18 residues. Germline lookup yields CDR1 PRHDT and CDR2 FYEKMQ (reference sequence). With 6 bases clipped from V and 1 base from J, the junction kept 17 bases outside the gene matches. Assay used: immunoSEQ multiplex PCR; TCRdb lists only in-frame clones, some missing. The data hold some 380,000 clones, with nearly 90% observed a single time. This receptor was obtained from a woman in her thirties or forties with acute COVID-19. The material sequenced was PBMCs or T cells enriched from blood (not recorded which). V and J are TRBV13 and TRBJ2-7; 8 nucleotides agree with TRBD2. The CDR3 nucleotides read TGTGCCAGCAGTTCGGTGGACCCCACTAGCGGTCGGTCCTACGAGCAGTACTTC. Translated: CASSSVDPTSGRSYEQYF.